These 30 T cell receptor beta chains were sequenced from one sample in a study of siplizumab effects on memory and regulatory T cells. Sequencing used immunoSEQ multiplex PCR; TCRdb keeps in-frame clones, though not all of them. The table lists nearly 95,000 clones, 94% of them singletons. Sample: non-Treg CD4+ T cells sorted from blood. These receptors were obtained from a human donor in good health.

This clone was observed a single time. CDR3 DNA sequence: TGTGCCAGCAGCTTCGATAGCAATCAGCCCCAGCATTTT. Amino acids: CASSFDSNQPQHF. The chain recombines TRBV7-3 with TRBJ1-5, with unresolved D. The CDR3 sequence is 13 residues long. CDR1 and CDR2 from the germline V gene are SGHTA and FQGTGA. Trimming cost V 3 bases and J 0 bases, with 3 bases left between them.

The rearrangement links TRBV10-3 to TRBJ2-1; perhaps TRBD2 as D (6 bases). The CDR3 loop spans 13 amino acids. Germline CDR1 and CDR2: ENHRY and SYGVKD. Trimming took off 11 bases at V and 5 bases at J, with 16 bases between the two ends. The CDR3 DNA is TGTGCCGTTTCGTGGGAGGTCGACAATGAGCAGTTCTTC. Its translation is CAVSWEVDNEQFF.

V and J are TRBV5-1 and TRBJ2-1; D unresolved. This CDR3 region has 15 residues. CDR1 is SGHRS and CDR2 is YFSETQ in the germline V gene. V lost 0 bases and J 6 bases, leaving 13 bases between the germline ends. The CDR3 protein is CASSLAELNVNEQFF. In DNA, the CDR3 is TGCGCCAGCAGCTTGGCCGAACTAAATGTCAATGAGCAGTTCTTC.

The chain has TRBV6-5 and TRBJ1-1, with a tentative D call TRBD1 (5 bases). Germline CDR1 reads MNHEY; CDR2 reads SVGAGI. CDR3 length: 15 amino acids. The ends were cut back, 2 bases at V and 1 base at J, with 11 bases in the middle. CDR3 protein: CASSYDRLPNTEAFF. CDR3 nucleotide sequence: TGTGCCAGCAGTTACGACAGACTGCCGAACACTGAAGCTTTCTTT.

The V call is TRBV7-6, the J call TRBJ1-1, with D possibly being TRBD1 (5 bases). This CDR3 contains 13 residues. Per germline, CDR1 SGHVS and CDR2 FNYEAQ. Trimming took 4 bases from V and 0 from J, leaving 6 bases between them. CDR3 sequence reads: CASSSQVNTEAFF. The CDR3, as DNA: TGTGCCAGCAGCTCACAGGTGAACACTGAAGCTTTCTTT. The whole variable domain, remainder taken from reference TRBV7-6 and TRBJ1-1, is GAGVSQSPRYKVTKRGQDVALRCDPISGHVSLYWYRQALGQGPEFLTYFNYEAQQDKSGLPNDRFSAERPEGSISTLTIQRTEQRDSAMYRCASSSQVNTEAFFGQGTRLTVV.

The rearrangement joins TRBV14 to TRBJ2-7; the D is unclear. V gave up 4 bases and J gave up 5 bases, with 12 bases separating them. This CDR3 region has 13 residues. Per the germline V gene, CDR1 is SGHDN and CDR2 is FVKESK. The CDR3 coding sequence is TGTGCCAGCAGCCCCCATTCGGTGAACGAGCAGTACTTC. Protein sequence: CASSPHSVNEQYF.

The rearrangement links TRBV15 to TRBJ2-5; 11 nucleotides align to TRBD1. The CDR3 is 16 amino acids. Germline V gene sequence: CDR1 LNHNV, CDR2 YYDKDF (reference sequence). V lost 5 bases to trimming and J lost 5 bases; unmatched junction nucleotides: 10. The CDR3 nucleotides are TGTGCCACCAGCTCCATGCGGACAGGGGGCGTTGAGACCCAGTACTTC. Its protein product is CATSSMRTGGVETQYF.

The chain uses TRBV5-3 and TRBJ1-4; D possibly corresponds to TRBD1 (5 bases). TRBV5-3 falls under the ORF class, with uncertain function. This CDR3 is built from 17 residues. Trimming left V 4 bases short and J 4 bases short, with 20 bases between. In DNA form, the CDR3 reads TGTGCCAGAAGCCTTCGAAGCGGGCAGGGTGTTAATGAAAAACTGTTTTTT. Translation gives CARSLRSGQGVNEKLFF.

The chain couples TRBV28 to TRBJ2-1, with 7 bases lining up with TRBD1. CDR3 length: 14 residues. CDR1 MDHEN and CDR2 SYDVKM come from the germline V gene. V dropped 1 base and J dropped 8; count of bases not matched to a gene: 5. CDR3 protein: CASSLSQGGDEQFF. As DNA, the CDR3 is TGTGCCAGCAGTTTATCCCAAGGGGGCGATGAGCAGTTCTTC.

This chain links TRBV18 with TRBJ1-5; unclear D gene. This CDR3 has 15 residues. The V gene's germline CDR1 is KGHSH and CDR2 LQKENI. Trimming took 2 bases from V and 3 from J, leaving 11 bases between them. This CDR3 is CASSPGRLFNQPQHF. The CDR3 DNA reads as TGTGCCAGCTCACCAGGACGGCTGTTCAATCAGCCCCAGCATTTT. Filled out from reference TRBV18 and TRBJ1-5, the complete variable domain reads NAGVMQNPRHLVRRRGQEARLRCSPMKGHSHVYWYRQLPEEGLKFMVYLQKENIIDESGMPKERFSAEFPKEGPSILRIQQVVRGDSAAYFCASSPGRLFNQPQHFGDGTRLSIL.

The chain is built from TRBV28 and TRBJ2-4; the D call may be TRBD1 or TRBD2 (5 bases each). There are 12 residues in the CDR3. Trimming cost V 5 bases and J 4 bases, with 6 bases left between them. Germline V gene sequence: CDR1 MDHEN, CDR2 SYDVKM. The CDR3 protein is CASSEGKNIQYF. For the CDR3, the DNA is TGTGCCAGCAGTGAGGGGAAAAACATTCAGTACTTC.

The V call is TRBV6-5, the J call TRBJ2-7; tentative D call: TRBD1 (5 bases). Germline V gives CDR1 MNHEY, CDR2 SVGAGI. The CDR3 consists of 13 residues. The V end was cut by 6 bases, the J end by 3 bases, with 12 bases between. The CDR3 spells CASSRDRYYEQYF. CDR3 nucleotides: TGTGCCAGCAGCCGCGACAGATACTACGAGCAGTACTTC.

V gene TRBV14 combines with J gene TRBJ1-6; D remains unclear. Germline-derived CDR1 and CDR2 are SGHDN and FVKESK. V lost 4 bases to trimming and J lost 9 bases, with 10 bases between them. The CDR3 is 13 residues long. The CDR3 spells CASSPSWISPLHF. CDR3 sequence (DNA): TGTGCCAGCAGCCCCAGTTGGATTTCACCCCTCCACTTT. Full variable domain (rest looked up from reference TRBV14 and TRBJ1-6): EAGVTQFPSHSVIEKGQTVTLRCDPISGHDNLYWYRRVMGKEIKFLLHFVKESKQDESGMPNNRFLAERTGGTYSTLKVQPAELEDSGVYFCASSPSWISPLHFGNGTRLTVT.

CDR3 loop: CASSTPQSGTVTYEQYF. CDR3 DNA: TGTGCCAGCAGTACGCCCCAATCCGGGACAGTCACCTACGAGCAGTACTTC. This chain joins TRBV11-3 and TRBJ2-7; 7 bases agree with TRBD1. The CDR3 totals 17 residues. V was pared by 6 bases and J by 2 bases, with 16 bases of the junction left unmatched. The V gene's germline CDR1 is SGHNT and CDR2 YENEEA.

This chain links TRBV30 with TRBJ1-2, with a weak D call TRBD1 (5 bases). The V gene's germline CDR1 is GTSNPN and CDR2 SVGIG (reference sequence). This CDR3 region has 16 residues. Trimming shortened V by 0 bases and J by 7 bases, and 21 bases separated the two germline ends. CDR3 nucleotide sequence: TGTGCCTGGAGTGTACGGGGACGAACCCGGGAAGGTGGCTACACCTTC. Translation gives CAWSVRGRTREGGYTF.

The chain uses TRBV12-1 and TRBJ2-3. TRBV12-1 counts as a pseudogene. The CDR3 is 9 amino acids. CDR3 loop: CASSYTQYF. The CDR3 region has the DNA TGTGCCAGCAGCTATACGCAGTATTTT.

The gene calls are TRBV19 and TRBJ2-7; D may correspond to TRBD1 or TRBD2 (6 bases each). The V end was cut by 3 bases, the J end by 2 bases, with 14 bases between. The germline CDR1 and CDR2 sequences are LNHDA and SQIVND (reference sequence). This CDR3 comprises 15 residues. The CDR3 nucleotides are TGTGCCAGTAGTATTCGCGGGACACAACCCTACGAGCAGTACTTC. This sequence encodes CASSIRGTQPYEQYF.

Only a few counts were recorded for this clone. The chain links TRBV19 to TRBJ1-5, with D tentatively TRBD1 (5 bases). V was pared by 5 bases and J by 6 bases, with 17 bases between. The CDR3 totals 15 residues. Looked up from germline, CDR1 is LNHDA and CDR2 is SQIVND (reference sequence). CDR3 DNA sequence: TGTGCCAGTAGTGGAACCGGGACCAGAGGTCAGCCCCAGCATTTT. Translation: CASSGTGTRGQPQHF.

This rearrangement joins TRBV6-5 to TRBJ1-2; no clear D. Trimming cost V 7 bases and J 3 bases, with 12 bases left between them. CDR1 is MNHEY, CDR2 SVGAGI, per germline. The length of the CDR3 is 13 residues. DNA for the CDR3: TGTGCCAGCACCATACACCGAGACTATGGCTACACCTTC. Translating gives CASTIHRDYGYTF.

The chain joins TRBV15 to TRBJ1-2, with D uncertain. The germline V gene encodes CDR1 LNHNV and CDR2 YYDKDF (reference sequence). This CDR3 is built from 13 residues. Trimming shortened V by 4 bases and J by 1 base, and 7 bases separated the two germline ends. The CDR3 loop is CATSNEVNYGYTF. The CDR3 DNA sequence: TGTGCCACCAGCAATGAGGTTAACTATGGCTACACCTTC.

This clone was seen only once. The V and J genes are TRBV28 and TRBJ2-1, with TRBD2 matching 14 bases. The CDR3 is 18 residues long. Germline V gene sequence: CDR1 MDHEN, CDR2 SYDVKM. Trimming at V came to 5 bases and at J to 8 bases, leaving 14 bases not matched to a gene. CDR3 sequence (DNA): TGTGCCAGCAGTAGACCTCGGACTAGCGGGAGGAGTACCGATGAGCAGTTCTTC. Translation gives CASSRPRTSGRSTDEQFF.

This chain connects TRBV18 to TRBJ1-2; 10 positions agree with TRBD1. The germline CDR1 and CDR2 sequences are KGHSH and LQKENI. The ends lost 3 bases at V and 2 bases at J; junction bases unmatched: 6. The CDR3 extends over 16 amino acids. CDR3 residues: CASSPGQGYPNYGYTF. CDR3 DNA sequence: TGTGCCAGCTCACCGGGACAGGGGTATCCCAACTATGGCTACACCTTC.

The rearrangement joins TRBV6-1 to TRBJ1-1; no clear D gene. Trimming cost V 4 bases and J 1 base, with 7 bases left between them. The germline V gene has CDR1 MNHNS and CDR2 SASEGT. The CDR3 extends over 13 amino acids. As DNA, the CDR3 is TGTGCCAGCAGTGTGAGGGAGAACACTGAAGCTTTCTTT. Translation gives CASSVRENTEAFF.

The V call is TRBV4-1, the J call TRBJ1-2, with TRBD1 identical over 8 bases. Trimming took 1 base from V and 0 from J; bases not matched to a gene: 4. Germline CDR1 is MGHRA and CDR2 is YSYEKL. This CDR3 contains 16 residues. The DNA for the CDR3 is TGCGCCAGCAGCCAAGCGGAGGACAGGGCTAACTATGGCTACACCTTC. This gives the protein CASSQAEDRANYGYTF.

CDR3 amino acids: CASSRGSNEKLFF. The CDR3 DNA reads TGTGCCAGCTCACGTGGGAGTAATGAAAAACTGTTTTTT. The genes are TRBV18 and TRBJ1-4; D ambiguous. CDR1 KGHSH and CDR2 LQKENI come from the germline V gene. V was clipped by 4 bases and J by 4 bases, with 7 bases between them. The CDR3 covers 13 residues.

The V call is TRBV25-1, the J call TRBJ1-2; 7 nucleotides match TRBD1. The V and J ends lost 4 bases and 7 bases, in that order; junction bases with no gene match: 6. This CDR3 spans 13 amino acids. Germline V gene sequence: CDR1 MGHDK, CDR2 SYGVNS. The DNA for the CDR3 is TGTGCCAGCAGTGGACAGGGATACGGTGGCTACACCTTC. This gives the protein CASSGQGYGGYTF.

The chain has TRBV10-3 and TRBJ1-1; 10 bases map to TRBD1. Per germline, CDR1 ENHRY and CDR2 SYGVKD. This CDR3 has 14 amino acids. The V segment lost 9 bases and the J segment 6 bases; nucleotides outside the gene matches: 10. The CDR3 loop reads CAIQTGTGVSEAFF. The DNA of the CDR3 is TGTGCCATACAAACCGGGACAGGGGTCTCTGAAGCTTTCTTT.

The V call is TRBV18, the J call TRBJ2-7; TRBD2 agrees at 15 bases. The CDR3 loop spans 15 amino acids. V dropped 4 bases and J dropped 3; count of bases not matched to a gene: 1. Germline V gene sequence: CDR1 KGHSH, CDR2 LQKENI. The CDR3 loop reads CASSRGLAGGYEQYF. CDR3 nucleotide sequence: TGTGCCAGCTCACGGGGACTAGCGGGAGGCTACGAGCAGTACTTC.

The genes are TRBV18 and TRBJ2-7, with 11 bases identical to TRBD2. The CDR3 contains 17 residues. J was trimmed by 0 bases and V by 3 bases; bases with no gene match: 7. The germline gives CDR1 KGHSH, CDR2 LQKENI. CDR3 loop: CASSPTSGGPNSYEQYF. The CDR3 bases are TGTGCCAGCTCACCTACTAGCGGGGGCCCCAACTCCTACGAGCAGTACTTC.

The chain carries TRBV19 and TRBJ1-6; TRBD1 is a possible D gene (5 bases). V was clipped by 3 bases and J by 7 bases, with 13 bases between them. There are 15 residues in the CDR3. The germline gives CDR1 LNHDA, CDR2 SQIVND (reference sequence). DNA for the CDR3: TGTGCCAGTAGTATTTCAGGGACGGAGAATTCACCCCTCCACTTT. It is translated as CASSISGTENSPLHF. Complete variable domain (other parts from reference TRBV19 and TRBJ1-6): DGGITQSPKYLFRKEGQNVTLSCEQNLNHDAMYWYRQDPGQGLRLIYYSQIVNDFQKGDIAEGYSVSREKKESFPLTVTSAQKNPTAFYLCASSISGTENSPLHFGNGTRLTVT.